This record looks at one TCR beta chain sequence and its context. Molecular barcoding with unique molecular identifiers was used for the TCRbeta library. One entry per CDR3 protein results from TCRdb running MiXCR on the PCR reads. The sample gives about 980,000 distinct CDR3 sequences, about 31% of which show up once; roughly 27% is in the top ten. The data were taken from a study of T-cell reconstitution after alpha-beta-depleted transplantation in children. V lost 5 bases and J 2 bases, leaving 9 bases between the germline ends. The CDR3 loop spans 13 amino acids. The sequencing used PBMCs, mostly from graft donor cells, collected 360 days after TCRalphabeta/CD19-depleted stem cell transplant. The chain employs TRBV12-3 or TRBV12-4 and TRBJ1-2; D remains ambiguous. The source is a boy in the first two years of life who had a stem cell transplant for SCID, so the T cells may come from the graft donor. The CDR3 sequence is CASSLQLNYGYTF. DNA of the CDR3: TGTGCCAGCAGTCTGCAGTTAAACTATGGCTACACCTTC.